The present T cell receptor beta chain was sequenced within a study of blood T cell repertoires in COVID-19. This CDR3 has 14 residues. Germline V CDR1 and CDR2: MNHEY, SVGAGI. The V segment lost 6 bases and the J segment 2 bases; nucleotides outside the gene matches: 5. Clones were sequenced by immunoSEQ multiplex PCR, and TCRdb holds only the in-frame ones, with some missing. The profile shows under 400,000 clones, around 90% of them singletons. Sequenced material: peripheral blood. The chain employs TRBV6-5 and TRBJ1-1, with 8 positions matching TRBD1. The sequence was obtained from a woman in her fifties or sixties with COVID-19, enrolled during active disease. DNA for the CDR3: TGTGCCAGCAGCCAACAGGGGGGTAACACTGAAGCTTTCTTT. Translation: CASSQQGGNTEAFF.